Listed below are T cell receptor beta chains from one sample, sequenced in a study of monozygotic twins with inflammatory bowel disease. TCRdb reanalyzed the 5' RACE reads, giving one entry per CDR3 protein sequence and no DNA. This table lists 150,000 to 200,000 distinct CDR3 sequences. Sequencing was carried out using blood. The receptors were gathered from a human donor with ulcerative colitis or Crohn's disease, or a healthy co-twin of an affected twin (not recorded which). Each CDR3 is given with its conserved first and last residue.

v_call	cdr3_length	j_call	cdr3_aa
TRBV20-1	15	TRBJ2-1	CSARNPGTKHNEQFF
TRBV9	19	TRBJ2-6	CASSVKTSGPASGANVLTF
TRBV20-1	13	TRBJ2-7	CSAPGSNSYEQYF
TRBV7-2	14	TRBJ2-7	CASSFGAGMREQYF
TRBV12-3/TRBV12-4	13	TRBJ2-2	CASSLLHTGELFF
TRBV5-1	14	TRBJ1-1	CASSLGFMDTEAFF
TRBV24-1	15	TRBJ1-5	CATSDKDSANQPQHF
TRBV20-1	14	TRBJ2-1	CSASPSGKGNEQFF
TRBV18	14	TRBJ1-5	CASSPLPEYQPQHF
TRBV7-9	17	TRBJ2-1	CASSLIGSPSSYNEQFF
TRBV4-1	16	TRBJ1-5	CASSQDRPGTDQPQHF
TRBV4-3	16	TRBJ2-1	CASSQGTSVTYNEQFF
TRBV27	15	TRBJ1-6	CASSTRDGINSPLHF
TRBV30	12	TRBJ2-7	CAWSGFGDEQYF
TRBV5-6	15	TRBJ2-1	CASSYASGSGNEQFF
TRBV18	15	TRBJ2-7	CASSPPLTTGYEQYF
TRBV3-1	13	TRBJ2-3	CASSQGYLDTQYF
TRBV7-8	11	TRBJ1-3	CASRPRNTIYF
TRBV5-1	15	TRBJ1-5	CASSSRPDGRQPQHF
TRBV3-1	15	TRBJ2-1	CASSPTGTGYNEQFF
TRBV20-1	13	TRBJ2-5	CSAIRLAQETQYF
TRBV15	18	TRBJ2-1	CATSRGSPTFSSYNEQFF
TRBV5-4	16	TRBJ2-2	CASSLAITGYTGELFF
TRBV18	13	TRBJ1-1	CASSPHISWEAFF
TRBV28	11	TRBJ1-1	CASRGGREAFF
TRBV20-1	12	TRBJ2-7	CCARDSRDEQYF
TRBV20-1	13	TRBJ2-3	CSDRTSGADTQYF
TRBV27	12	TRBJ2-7	CASSNPPYEQYF
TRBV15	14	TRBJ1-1	CATSIHRGGTEAFF
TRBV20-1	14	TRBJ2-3	CSAPTSGITDTQYF
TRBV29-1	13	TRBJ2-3	CSVDRADTDTQYF
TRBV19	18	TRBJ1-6	CASSIIATGGGLVYPLHF
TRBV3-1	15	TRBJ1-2	CASSHRTGTPYGYTF
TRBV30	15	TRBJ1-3	CAWSGIGRSGNTIYF
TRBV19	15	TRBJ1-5	CASIKTGGRNQPQHF
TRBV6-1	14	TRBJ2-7	CASGLAGVSYEQYF
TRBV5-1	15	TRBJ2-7	CASSLVDRAFYEQYF
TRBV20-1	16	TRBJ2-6	CSARASGTAGANVLTF
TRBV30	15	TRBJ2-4	CAWSQQGAGKNIQYF
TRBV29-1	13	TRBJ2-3	CSVEQGPTDTQYF
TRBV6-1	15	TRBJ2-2	CASSDRALPTGELFF
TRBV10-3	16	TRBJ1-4	CAISEGRGGSNEKLFF
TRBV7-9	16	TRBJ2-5	CASSPGQSILQETQYF
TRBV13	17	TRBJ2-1	CASSTRKSGTSGSEQFF
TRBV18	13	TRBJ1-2	CASSTTGNYGYTF
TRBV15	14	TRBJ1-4	CATSRGTTNEKLFF